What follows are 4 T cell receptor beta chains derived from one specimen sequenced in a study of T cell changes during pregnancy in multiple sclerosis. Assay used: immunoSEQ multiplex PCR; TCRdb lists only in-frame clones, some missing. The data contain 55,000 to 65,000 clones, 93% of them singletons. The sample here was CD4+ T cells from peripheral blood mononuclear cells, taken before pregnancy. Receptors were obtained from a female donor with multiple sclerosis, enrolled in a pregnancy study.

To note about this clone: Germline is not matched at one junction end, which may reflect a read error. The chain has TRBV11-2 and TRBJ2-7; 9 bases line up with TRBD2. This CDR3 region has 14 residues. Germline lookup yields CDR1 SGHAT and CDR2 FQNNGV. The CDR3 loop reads CASSLTAGLAALHF. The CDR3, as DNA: TGTGCCAGCAGCCTAACTGCGGGACTAGCAGCGCTTCACTTC.

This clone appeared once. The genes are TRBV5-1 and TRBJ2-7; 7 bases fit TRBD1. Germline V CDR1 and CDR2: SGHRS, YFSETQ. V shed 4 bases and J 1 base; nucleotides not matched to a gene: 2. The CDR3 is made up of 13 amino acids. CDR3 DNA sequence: TGCGCCAGCAGCAGGGACAGATCCTACGAGCAGTACTTC. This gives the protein CASSRDRSYEQYF.

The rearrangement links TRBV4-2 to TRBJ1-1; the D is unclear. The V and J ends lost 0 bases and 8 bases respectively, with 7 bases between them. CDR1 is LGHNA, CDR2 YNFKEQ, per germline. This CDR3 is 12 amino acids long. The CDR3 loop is CASSQDRREAFF. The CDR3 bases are TGTGCCAGCAGCCAAGATCGCAGGGAAGCTTTCTTT.

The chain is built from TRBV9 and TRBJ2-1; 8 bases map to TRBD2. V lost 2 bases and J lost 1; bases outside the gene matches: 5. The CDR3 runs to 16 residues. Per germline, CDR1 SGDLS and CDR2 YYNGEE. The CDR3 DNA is TGTGCCAGCAGCGTCCAGAGCGGGAGATCCTACAATGAGCAGTTCTTC. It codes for CASSVQSGRSYNEQFF.